A selection of T cell receptor beta chains follows, all from one sample in a study of T cell responses to AZD1222 COVID-19 vaccine. This table comes from immunoSEQ multiplex PCR, and its TCRdb copy is limited to in-frame clones, with some not included. The table includes more than 90,000 clones, about 86% detected once. The material sequenced was peripheral blood, taken on day 0 of AZD1222 vaccination. Receptors were obtained from an adult in good health. CDR3s include the opening cysteine and the closing phenylalanine or tryptophan. D genes are given only for firm matches. For some rows the clone size is stated as once, few or many, or as a class when expanded; others skip it.

TRBJ2-2,TRBV7-2,-,-,CASSLAGGGTGELFF,TGTGCCAGCAGCTTAGCGGGAGGGGGCACCGGGGAGCTGTTTTTT
TRBJ1-1,TRBV6-1,-,-,CASSEAPGVGTEAFF,TGTGCCAGCAGTGAAGCGCCAGGGGTTGGCACTGAAGCTTTCTTT
TRBJ2-7,TRBV9,TRBD1,once,CASSPRQGNDYEQYF,TGTGCCAGCAGCCCCAGACAGGGCAATGACTACGAGCAGTACTTC
TRBJ1-2,TRBV4-2,-,-,CASSQAPTRGYTF,TGTGCCAGCAGCCAAGCCCCAACGAGGGGCTACACCTTC
TRBJ2-3,TRBV13,-,-,CASSLVSGWDTQYF,TGTGCCAGCAGCTTAGTCAGTGGGTGGGATACGCAGTATTTT
TRBJ2-7,TRBV3-1/TRBV3-2,-,-,CASSQDVAYSSYEQYF,TGTGCCAGCAGCCAAGACGTAGCTTACAGCTCCTACGAGCAGTACTTC
TRBJ1-4,TRBV19,-,-,CASRSRVGEKLFF,TGTGCCAGCCGGTCCCGGGTTGGGGAAAAACTGTTTTTT
TRBJ2-2,TRBV4-3,-,few,CASSQDKGGELFF,TGCGCCAGCAGCCAAGATAAGGGGGGGGAGCTGTTTTTT
TRBJ2-4,TRBV13,-,-,CASSLRLGKNIQYF,TGTGCCAGCAGCTTAAGGCTAGGAAAAAACATTCAGTACTTC
TRBJ2-1,TRBV9,TRBD2,-,CASSVGSSGRGYNEQFF,TGTGCCAGCAGCGTAGGTTCTAGCGGGAGGGGCTACAATGAGCAGTTCTTC
TRBJ2-3,TRBV24-1,-,once,CATSGEGFRDTDTQYF,TGTGCCACCAGTGGGGAAGGATTCCGAGACACAGATACGCAGTATTTT
TRBJ1-1,TRBV7-9,-,-,CASSMLPGGRTEAFF,TGTGCCAGCAGCATGCTCCCCGGGGGGAGGACTGAAGCTTTCTTT
TRBJ2-1,TRBV7-2,TRBD1,-,CASSFRYLGGNNEQFF,TGTGCCAGCAGCTTCCGTTACCTAGGGGGCAACAATGAGCAGTTCTTC
TRBJ1-5,TRBV2,-,-,CASRPTDTSNQPQHF,TGTGCCAGCAGGCCTACAGATACTAGCAATCAGCCCCAGCATTTT
TRBJ1-2,TRBV19,-,-,CASTQKGRYGYTF,TGTGCCAGTACCCAGAAGGGGCGCTATGGCTACACCTTC
TRBJ2-7,TRBV5-1,-,few,CASSRDNESEQYF,TGCGCCAGCAGCCGGGACAATGAAAGCGAGCAGTACTTC
TRBJ2-3,TRBV9,-,-,CASSGVSRGVNTQYF,TGTGCCAGCAGCGGCGTTAGCAGGGGAGTTAATACGCAGTATTTT
TRBJ1-5,TRBV19,-,-,CASSILSQDQPQHF,TGTGCCAGTAGTATATTAAGCCAAGATCAGCCCCAGCATTTT
TRBJ2-2,TRBV6-4,TRBD1,-,CASATGAHTGELFF,TGTGCCAGCGCGACAGGGGCCCACACCGGGGAGCTGTTTTTT
TRBJ2-7,TRBV3-1/TRBV3-2,TRBD2,few,CASSQVRTSGPYEQYF,TGTGCCAGCAGCCAAGTAAGGACTAGCGGCCCCTACGAGCAGTACTTC
TRBJ1-3,TRBV7-2,-,-,CASADSGNTIYF,TGTGCCAGCGCGGACTCTGGAAACACCATATATTTT
TRBJ2-7,TRBV27,TRBD1,-,CASSLSPAGGFYEQYF,TGTGCCAGCAGTTTATCCCCCGCAGGGGGCTTTTACGAGCAGTACTTC
TRBJ1-1,TRBV19,TRBD1,-,CASTPQTGAGTEAFF,TGTGCCAGTACCCCCCAGACAGGGGCGGGCACTGAAGCTTTCTTT
TRBJ2-7,TRBV25-1,-,-,CASSRWAYEQYF,TGTGCCAGCAGTAGATGGGCCTACGAGCAGTACTTC
TRBJ1-1,TRBV28,-,once,CASSLWHKNTEAFF,TGTGCCAGCAGCCTATGGCACAAGAACACTGAAGCTTTCTTT
TRBJ2-3,TRBV11-2,TRBD1,-,CASSFGTASTDTQYF,TGTGCCAGCAGCTTTGGGACAGCTAGCACAGATACGCAGTATTTT
TRBJ1-1,TRBV7-2,TRBD1,-,CASGLWTGAPMNTEAFF,TGTGCCAGCGGATTATGGACAGGTGCGCCCATGAACACTGAAGCTTTCTTT
TRBJ1-6,TRBV4-1,-,-,CASSPSYNSPLHF,TGCGCCAGCAGCCCGTCCTATAATTCACCCCTCCACTTT
TRBJ2-3,TRBV19,-,-,CASSAAGYTADTQYF,TGTGCCAGTAGTGCGGCAGGGTATACGGCAGATACGCAGTATTTT
TRBJ2-1,TRBV7-8,-,-,CASSFFISLGEAYNEQFF,TGTGCCAGCAGCTTCTTTATCTCCCTCGGAGAGGCCTACAATGAGCAGTTCTTC
TRBJ1-1,TRBV28,TRBD1,-,CASSRGQGPLNTEAFF,TGTGCCAGCAGTCGCGGACAGGGGCCACTGAACACTGAAGCTTTCTTT
TRBJ2-7,TRBV6-5,-,-,CASRPGGGLYEQYF,TGTGCCAGCAGACCAGGGGGGGGTCTCTACGAGCAGTACTTC
TRBJ2-7,TRBV4-2,-,-,CASSQDGGRRGHEQYF,TGTGCCAGCAGCCAAGATGGGGGCAGGCGGGGTCACGAGCAGTACTTC